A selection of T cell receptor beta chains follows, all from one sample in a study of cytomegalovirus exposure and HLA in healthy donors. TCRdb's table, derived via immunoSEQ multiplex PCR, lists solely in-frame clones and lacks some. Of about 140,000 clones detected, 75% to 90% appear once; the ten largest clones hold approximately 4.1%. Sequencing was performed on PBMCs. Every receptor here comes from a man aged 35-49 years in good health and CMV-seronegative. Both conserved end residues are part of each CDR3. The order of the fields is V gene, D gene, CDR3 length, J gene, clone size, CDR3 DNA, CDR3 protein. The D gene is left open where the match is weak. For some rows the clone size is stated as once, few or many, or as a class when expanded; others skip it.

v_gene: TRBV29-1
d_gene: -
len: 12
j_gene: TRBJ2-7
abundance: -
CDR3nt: TGCAGCGGTGGGCAGGGAAGCTACGAGCAGTACTTC
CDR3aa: CSGGQGSYEQYF

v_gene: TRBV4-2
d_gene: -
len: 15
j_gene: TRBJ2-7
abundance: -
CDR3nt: TGTGCCAGCAGCCAAGAATTGCGGGGCCACTACGAGCAGTACTTC
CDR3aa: CASSQELRGHYEQYF

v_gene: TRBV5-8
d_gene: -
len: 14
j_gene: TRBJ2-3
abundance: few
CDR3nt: TGTGCCAGCAGCTTAGGCGGGTTCGAGGATACGCAGTATTTT
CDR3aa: CASSLGGFEDTQYF

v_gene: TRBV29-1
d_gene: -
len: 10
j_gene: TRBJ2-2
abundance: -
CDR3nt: TGCAGCGCCGACACCGGGGAGCTGTTTTTT
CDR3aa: CSADTGELFF

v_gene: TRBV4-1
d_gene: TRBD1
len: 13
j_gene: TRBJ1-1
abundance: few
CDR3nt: TGCGCCAGCAGCCAAACAGGGGATTGGGTAGCTTTCTTT
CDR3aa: CASSQTGDWVAFF

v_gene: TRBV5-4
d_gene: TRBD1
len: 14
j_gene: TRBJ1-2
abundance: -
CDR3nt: TGTGCCAGCAGCAGTGGACAGGCGGGTGGGGGCTACACCTTC
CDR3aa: CASSSGQAGGGYTF

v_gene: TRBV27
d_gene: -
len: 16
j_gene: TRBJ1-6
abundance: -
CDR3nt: TGTGCCAGCAGTTTTGTCCCGAGCTCCTATAATTCACCCCTCCACTTT
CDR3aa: CASSFVPSSYNSPLHF

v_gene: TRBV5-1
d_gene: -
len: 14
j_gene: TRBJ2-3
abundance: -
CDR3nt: TGCGCCAGCAGCCGAGAGGCAGAGACAGATACGCAGTATTTT
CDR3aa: CASSREAETDTQYF

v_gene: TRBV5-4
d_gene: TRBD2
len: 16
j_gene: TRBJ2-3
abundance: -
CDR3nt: TGTGCCAGCAGCTTGCGGACTAGCGGGGCAACAGATACGCAGTATTTT
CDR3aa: CASSLRTSGATDTQYF

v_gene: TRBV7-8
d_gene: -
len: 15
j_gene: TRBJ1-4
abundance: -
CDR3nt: TGTGCCAGCAGAGCCGGGGGTTCCATGGGTGAAAAACTGTTTTTT
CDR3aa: CASRAGGSMGEKLFF

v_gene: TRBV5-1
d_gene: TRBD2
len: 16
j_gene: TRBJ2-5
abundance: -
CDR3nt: TGCGCCAGCAGCTTGGAGCTAGCGGGGTTGGGAGAGACCCAGTACTTC
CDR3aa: CASSLELAGLGETQYF

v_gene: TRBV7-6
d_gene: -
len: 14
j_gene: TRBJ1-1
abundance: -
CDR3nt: TGTGCCAGCAGCTTGGGGGCGAGTGGCTCTAAAGCTTTCTTT
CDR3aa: CASSLGASGSKAFF

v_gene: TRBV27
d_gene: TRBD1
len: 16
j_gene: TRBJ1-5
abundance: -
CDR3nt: TGTGCCAGCAGTTCACAGACAGGGGGACGCCATCAGCCCCAGCATTTT
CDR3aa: CASSSQTGGRHQPQHF

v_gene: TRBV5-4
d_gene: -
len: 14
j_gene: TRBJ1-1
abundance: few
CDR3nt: TGTGCCAGCAGTACGAGCTCTATGAACACTGAAGCTTTCTTT
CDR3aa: CASSTSSMNTEAFF

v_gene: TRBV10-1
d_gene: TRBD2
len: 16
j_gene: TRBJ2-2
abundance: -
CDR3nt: TGCGCCAGCAGTGGGGGACTAGCGGTGGGGTCCGGGGAGCTGTTTTTT
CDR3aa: CASSGGLAVGSGELFF

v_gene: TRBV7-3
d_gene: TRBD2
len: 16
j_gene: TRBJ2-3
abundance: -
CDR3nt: TGTGCCAGCAGCACCCAGCGGGGGGGTAGGGCAGATACGCAGTATTTT
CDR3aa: CASSTQRGGRADTQYF

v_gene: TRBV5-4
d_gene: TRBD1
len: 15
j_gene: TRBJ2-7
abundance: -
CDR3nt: TGTGCCAGCAACCCCCACGGGACAGGGCACTACGAGCAGTACTTC
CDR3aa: CASNPHGTGHYEQYF

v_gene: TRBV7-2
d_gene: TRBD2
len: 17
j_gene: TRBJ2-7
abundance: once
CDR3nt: TGTGCCAGCAGCCGTAGACTAGCGGGGGCCGAGGCCTACGAGCAGTACTTC
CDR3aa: CASSRRLAGAEAYEQYF

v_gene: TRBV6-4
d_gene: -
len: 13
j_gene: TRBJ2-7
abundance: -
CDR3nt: TGTGCCAGCAGTGACGATTGGGGAGACGAGCAGTACTTC
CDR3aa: CASSDDWGDEQYF

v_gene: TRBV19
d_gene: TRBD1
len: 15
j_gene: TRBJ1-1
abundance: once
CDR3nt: TGTGCCAGTAGTATTAGTAGCAGGGGGCAGTCTGAAGCTTTCTTT
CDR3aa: CASSISSRGQSEAFF

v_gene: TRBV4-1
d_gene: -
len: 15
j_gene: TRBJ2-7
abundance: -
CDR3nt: TGCGCCAGCAGAGCATCGGCTAGCGAGACCTACGAGCAGTACTTC
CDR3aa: CASRASASETYEQYF

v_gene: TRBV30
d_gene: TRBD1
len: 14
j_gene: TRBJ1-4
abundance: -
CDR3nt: TGTGCCTGGAGCCCCAGACAGGGGAATGAAAAACTGTTTTTT
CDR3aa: CAWSPRQGNEKLFF

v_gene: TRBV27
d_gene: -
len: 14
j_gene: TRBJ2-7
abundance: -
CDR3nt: TGTGCCAGCAGTTTAAGGACAGCATCCTACGAGCAGTACTTC
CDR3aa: CASSLRTASYEQYF

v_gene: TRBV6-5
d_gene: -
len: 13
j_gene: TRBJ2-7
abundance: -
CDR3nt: TGTGCCAGCAGTTACGACAGTACCTACGAGCAGTACTTC
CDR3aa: CASSYDSTYEQYF

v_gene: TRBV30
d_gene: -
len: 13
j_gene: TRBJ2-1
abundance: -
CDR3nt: TGTGCCTGGACCCTAGGGGCAGCCAATGAGCAGTTCTTC
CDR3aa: CAWTLGAANEQFF

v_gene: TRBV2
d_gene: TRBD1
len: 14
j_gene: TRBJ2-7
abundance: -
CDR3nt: TGTGCCAGCAGTGTCGGACAGGGGGCTTACGAGCAGTACTTC
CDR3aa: CASSVGQGAYEQYF

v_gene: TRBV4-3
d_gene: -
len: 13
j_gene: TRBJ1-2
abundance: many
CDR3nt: TGCGCCAGCAGCCAAGTTGGCCTTTATGGCTACACCTTC
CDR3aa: CASSQVGLYGYTF

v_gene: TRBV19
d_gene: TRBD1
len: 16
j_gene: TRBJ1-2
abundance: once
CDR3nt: TGTGCCAGTGGATTCCGCCGGGACAGGGAACACTATGGCTACACCTTC
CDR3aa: CASGFRRDREHYGYTF

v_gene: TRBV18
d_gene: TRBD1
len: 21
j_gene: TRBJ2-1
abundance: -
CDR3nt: TGTGCCAGCTCACCACCGAGGACAGGGGGCACCGGACTAGGGTCCTACAATGAGCAGTTCTTC
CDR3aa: CASSPPRTGGTGLGSYNEQFF

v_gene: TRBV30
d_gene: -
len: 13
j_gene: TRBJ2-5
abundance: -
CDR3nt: TGTGCCTGGCGGGGAGTGGGGCAAGAGACCCAGTACTTC
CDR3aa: CAWRGVGQETQYF

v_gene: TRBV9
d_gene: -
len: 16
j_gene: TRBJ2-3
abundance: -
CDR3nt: TGTGCCAGCAGCGTAGTTGGCCAGGGGAGCACAGATACGCAGTATTTT
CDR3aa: CASSVVGQGSTDTQYF

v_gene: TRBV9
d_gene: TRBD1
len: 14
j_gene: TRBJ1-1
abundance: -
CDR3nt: TGTGCCAGCAGCGCCAGACAGGGGAACACTGAAGCTTTCTTT
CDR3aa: CASSARQGNTEAFF

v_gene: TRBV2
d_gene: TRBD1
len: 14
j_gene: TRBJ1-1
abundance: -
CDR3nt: TGTGCCAGCAGTGCCTACAGGGGAGGCACTGAAGCTTTCTTT
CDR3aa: CASSAYRGGTEAFF

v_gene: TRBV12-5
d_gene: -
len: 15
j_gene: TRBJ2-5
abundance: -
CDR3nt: TGTGCTAGTGGTTTGGCGAGGGACTTCCAAGAGACCCAGTACTTC
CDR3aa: CASGLARDFQETQYF

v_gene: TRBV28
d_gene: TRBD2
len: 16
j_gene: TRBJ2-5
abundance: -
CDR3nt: TGTGCCAGCAGTTCTCAACTAGCGGGGGGGCCAGAGACCCAGTACTTC
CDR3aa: CASSSQLAGGPETQYF

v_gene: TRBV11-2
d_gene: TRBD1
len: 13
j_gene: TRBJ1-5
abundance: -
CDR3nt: TGTGCCAGCATCAAAGACAGGGGTCAGCCCCAGCATTTT
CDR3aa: CASIKDRGQPQHF

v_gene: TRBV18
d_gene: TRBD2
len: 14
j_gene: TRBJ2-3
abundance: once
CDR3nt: TGTGCCAGCTCAACAGCGGGGCCTATGGATACGCAGTATTTT
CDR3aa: CASSTAGPMDTQYF

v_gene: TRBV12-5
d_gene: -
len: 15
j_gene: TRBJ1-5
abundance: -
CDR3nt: TGTGCTAGTGGTTTGCCCCAGGGGTCCCCTCAGCCCCAGCATTTT
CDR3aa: CASGLPQGSPQPQHF

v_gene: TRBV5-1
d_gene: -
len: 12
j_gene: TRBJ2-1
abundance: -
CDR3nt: TGCGCCAGCAGCTTGACGAGCAATGAGCAGTTCTTC
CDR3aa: CASSLTSNEQFF

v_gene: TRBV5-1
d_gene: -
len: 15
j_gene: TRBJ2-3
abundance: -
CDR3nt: TGCGCCAGCAGCTTGGAACAGGTCGGTGCAGATACGCAGTATTTT
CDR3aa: CASSLEQVGADTQYF

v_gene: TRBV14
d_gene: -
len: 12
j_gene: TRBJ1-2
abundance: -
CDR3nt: TGTGCCAGCAGCCAAGAGGGGGAGGACTACACCTTC
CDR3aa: CASSQEGEDYTF

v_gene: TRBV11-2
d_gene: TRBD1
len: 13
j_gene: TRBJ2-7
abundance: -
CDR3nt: TGTGCCAGCAGCAAAGGACAGGTCTACGAGCAGTACTTC
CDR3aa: CASSKGQVYEQYF